This T cell receptor beta chain was retrieved from a study of identical twins listed by TCRdb under 2016. Background on the whole study: To test whether fetal clonotypes persist, the study used deep sequencing on TCR alpha and beta repertoires from monozygotic twins, unrelated adults of various ages, and cord blood. To rule out contamination, replicate twin experiments were performed at different times with different library preparation protocols. Points the paper makes about the study in general: Recombination models systematically underestimated out-of-frame TCR alpha sharing in monozygotic twins but agreed with sharing between unrelated individuals. Compared with coincidental sharing between unrelated individuals, an excess of low generation-probability sequences was observed among out-of-frame TCR alpha sequences shared between twins. Abundant cord blood beta clonotypes carried fewer insertions; young adult naive repertoires showed a weaker similar trend, while memory repertoires showed none. Conclusions relied on cross-sectional statistical analysis, since the same donors could not be followed over many years. In beta out-of-frame sequences, excess twin sharing was weaker, because having fewer shared sequences lowered the signal-to-noise ratio. Zero-insertion analyses could be partly confounded by invariant T cells such as MAIT and iNKT, although diverse VJ usage argued against such confounding for most clonotypes.

The CDR3 runs 14 residues from the cysteine to the phenylalanine. Only the CDR3 part of the read is kept: 42 bases, read in frame from the first base. Trimming at the junction amounts to 5 bases on V and 0 bases on J, and the germline ends lie 13 bases apart. The germline V gene (reference sequence) gives CDR1 as DFQATT and CDR2 as SNEGSKA. All donors were healthy Caucasians. A word on this clonotype: Its antigen remains unidentified. No qualities accompany the bases; no much larger clone lies one base away.

The library was prepared using 5' RACE. Sequencing relied on an Illumina HiSeq 2000. Template switching added a universal primer binding site, and the final cDNA carried a unique molecular identifier that allowed TCR cDNA molecules to be counted accurately. Specific primers in the conserved constant-segment region were used to synthesize first-strand cDNA for the TCR alpha and beta chains. To control for contamination, every cDNA library carried two barcodes: a SMART-Mk sample barcode plus Illumina barcodes. TruSeq adapter sequences, together with Illumina sample barcodes, were added in two successive PCR steps. The TCR alpha and beta cDNA libraries were sequenced on the Illumina HiSeq platform using custom primers. As for how the authors treated the data: Raw reads were processed with MiGEC to extract unique molecular identifiers, and MiXCR was used to determine CDR3 positions. For each individual, recombination models were inferred using an EM algorithm with the repgenHMM and IGoR tools. Shared clonotype analysis was performed with the tcR package in R, normalizing sharing by the product of cloneset sizes. Out-of-frame nonproductive sequences were analyzed to study raw recombination free of thymic and clonal selection effects. TCRdb reworked the public reads: Q25 trimming with fastp, MiXCR clone assembly, productive beta chains retained. Each CDR3 protein gets just one entry, which takes the most common genes and DNA from the rows behind it. In this record, the V and J calls reflect TCRdb's handling and not the investigators' own analysis. This sample holds roughly 1.6 million distinct CDR3 sequences; about 30% were observed only once. Over 0.25% of the sample belongs to the ten largest clones.

The chain links TRBV20-1 with TRBJ1-1, with no D gene named confidently. Material for sequencing was cord blood. The TCR comes from a newborn girl in good health. The DNA sequence is TGCAGTGCTCCCCGGTTCGAGATGAACACTGAAGCTTTCTTT. Translated, it gives CSAPRFEMNTEAFF.